The rows below give T cell receptor beta chains drawn from one sample of a study of regulatory T cells in long-lasting Graves disease. A single record per CDR3 protein comes from TCRdb applying MiXCR to the multiplex PCR reads. The table lists about 530,000 distinct CDR3 sequences, about 16% of them singletons. These sequences were also reported in another study, on T cells in Graves' hyperthyroidism and ophthalmopathy.

Source: peripheral blood mononuclear cells (PBMCs), taken at new diagnosis, from a patient treated with antithyroid drugs. Receptors were obtained from a woman aged 40-65 years with Graves disease. Both conserved end residues are part of each CDR3. Fields, in order: CDR3 DNA, CDR3 protein, J gene, CDR3 length, clone size, V gene, D gene. The D gene is left open where the match is weak. Size values are once, few and many counts, or a class for expanded clones, and some rows have none.

DNA: TGCGCCAGCAGCCAAGGGGGAGCGTCCAGCACAGATACGCAGTATTTT
CDR3: CASSQGGASSTDTQYF
J: TRBJ2-3
length: 16
size: few
V: TRBV4-1
D: -

DNA: TGTGCCACCAGTGATACTGGACAGGGGGTTCAGCCCCAGCATTTT
CDR3: CATSDTGQGVQPQHF
J: TRBJ1-5
length: 15
size: few
V: TRBV24-1
D: TRBD1

DNA: TGTGCCAGCAGTTTCGAGGGGCGGGGGGCCATAATTTTCACAGATACGCAGTATTTT
CDR3: CASSFEGRGAIIFTDTQYF
J: TRBJ2-3
length: 19
size: many
V: TRBV2
D: TRBD2

DNA: TGCGCCACCAGATGGGATAGTAACACTGAAGCTTTCTTT
CDR3: CATRWDSNTEAFF
J: TRBJ1-1
length: 13
size: many
V: TRBV5-1
D: -

DNA: TGTGCCAGCAGCCCCCATGAGACCCAGTACTTC
CDR3: CASSPHETQYF
J: TRBJ2-5
length: 11
size: many
V: TRBV11-2
D: -

DNA: TGTGCCAGCAGCGCTAGGACAGGGGGGAATCAGCAGTTCTTC
CDR3: CASSARTGGNQQFF
J: TRBJ2-1
length: 14
size: -
V: TRBV9
D: TRBD1

DNA: TGCGCCAGCAGCCGAGACAGGGGGCTTGAAGCTTTCTTT
CDR3: CASSRDRGLEAFF
J: TRBJ1-1
length: 13
size: many
V: TRBV10-1
D: TRBD1

DNA: TGTGCCAGTAGTATTTTTGGGGAACGGTACGAGCAGTACTTC
CDR3: CASSIFGERYEQYF
J: TRBJ2-7
length: 14
size: -
V: TRBV19
D: -

DNA: TGTGCCAGCAGTTTACAGGGGGGGACCGCAGAGACCCAGTACTTC
CDR3: CASSLQGGTAETQYF
J: TRBJ2-5
length: 15
size: few
V: TRBV12-3/TRBV12-4
D: -

DNA: TGTGCCAGCAGCCGGACAGGGGATGGCAATCAGCCCCAGCATTTT
CDR3: CASSRTGDGNQPQHF
J: TRBJ1-5
length: 15
size: -
V: TRBV7-9
D: TRBD1

DNA: TGTGCCAGCAGTTTAGCGCAAGGGGGCGGGCAGCCCCAGCATTTT
CDR3: CASSLAQGGGQPQHF
J: TRBJ1-5
length: 15
size: many
V: TRBV12-3/TRBV12-4
D: TRBD1

DNA: TGTGCCAGCAGCCGGGACGGCCGAGGGGCAGCTTTCTTT
CDR3: CASSRDGRGAAFF
J: TRBJ1-1
length: 13
size: many
V: TRBV7-3
D: -

DNA: TGTGCCAGCAGTATAAGACAGGGGATGGGGACCCAGTACTTC
CDR3: CASSIRQGMGTQYF
J: TRBJ2-5
length: 14
size: -
V: TRBV12-3/TRBV12-4
D: TRBD1

DNA: TGTGCCTGGGGGGGCTCGAGCGAAAAACTGTTTTTT
CDR3: CAWGGSSEKLFF
J: TRBJ1-4
length: 12
size: few
V: TRBV30
D: -

DNA: TGTGCCAGCAGTTTGGGCCGGGCCTTCGCTACCTACGAGCAGTACTTC
CDR3: CASSLGRAFATYEQYF
J: TRBJ2-7
length: 16
size: few
V: TRBV27
D: -

DNA: TGTGCCATCAGTGACCTAGCGGGGGGGGTGTCGGATACGCAGTATTTT
CDR3: CAISDLAGGVSDTQYF
J: TRBJ2-3
length: 16
size: few
V: TRBV10-3
D: TRBD2

DNA: TGTGCCAGCCTCTCCTCCTCTAACTATGGCTACACCTTC
CDR3: CASLSSSNYGYTF
J: TRBJ1-2
length: 13
size: many
V: TRBV6-1
D: -

DNA: TGTGCCAGCAGCTTTCGGACGGCGGGGGGCTACACCTTC
CDR3: CASSFRTAGGYTF
J: TRBJ1-2
length: 13
size: many
V: TRBV12-3/TRBV12-4
D: -

DNA: TGTGCCAGCAGTTTCTGGACCCCCGGCGAGACCCAGTACTTC
CDR3: CASSFWTPGETQYF
J: TRBJ2-5
length: 14
size: few
V: TRBV28
D: -

DNA: TGCAGTGCTAGTCGACAGGGGGACGAGCAGTACTTC
CDR3: CSASRQGDEQYF
J: TRBJ2-7
length: 12
size: many
V: TRBV20-1
D: TRBD1

DNA: TGTGCCAGCAGCTTACAAAGGGTGTTGGGCTATGGCTACACCTTC
CDR3: CASSLQRVLGYGYTF
J: TRBJ1-2
length: 15
size: many
V: TRBV11-2
D: -

DNA: TGTGCCAGCAGCCAAGATGGGGGGCTCAGTTCACCCCTCCACTTT
CDR3: CASSQDGGLSSPLHF
J: TRBJ1-6
length: 15
size: many
V: TRBV3-1
D: -

DNA: TGTGCCAGCAGCCCGAGCGGCCAAGAGACCCAGTACTTC
CDR3: CASSPSGQETQYF
J: TRBJ2-5
length: 13
size: many
V: TRBV11-3
D: -

DNA: TGTGCCAGTAGAACACAACCGGGGGGACCCTACGAGCAGTACTTC
CDR3: CASRTQPGGPYEQYF
J: TRBJ2-7
length: 15
size: few
V: TRBV19
D: TRBD2

DNA: TGTGCCAGCAGCTTCTCGCCGAACTATGGTTCACCCCTCCACTTT
CDR3: CASSFSPNYGSPLHF
J: TRBJ1-6
length: 15
size: -
V: TRBV7-2
D: -

DNA: TGTGCCACCAGTAATTCAGGGGCGGAGAACACTGAAGCTTTCTTT
CDR3: CATSNSGAENTEAFF
J: TRBJ1-1
length: 15
size: many
V: TRBV24-1
D: -

DNA: TGTGCCAGCAGACCAGCAGGGGCGTTGAACACTGAAGCTTTCTTT
CDR3: CASRPAGALNTEAFF
J: TRBJ1-1
length: 15
size: many
V: TRBV12-3/TRBV12-4
D: -